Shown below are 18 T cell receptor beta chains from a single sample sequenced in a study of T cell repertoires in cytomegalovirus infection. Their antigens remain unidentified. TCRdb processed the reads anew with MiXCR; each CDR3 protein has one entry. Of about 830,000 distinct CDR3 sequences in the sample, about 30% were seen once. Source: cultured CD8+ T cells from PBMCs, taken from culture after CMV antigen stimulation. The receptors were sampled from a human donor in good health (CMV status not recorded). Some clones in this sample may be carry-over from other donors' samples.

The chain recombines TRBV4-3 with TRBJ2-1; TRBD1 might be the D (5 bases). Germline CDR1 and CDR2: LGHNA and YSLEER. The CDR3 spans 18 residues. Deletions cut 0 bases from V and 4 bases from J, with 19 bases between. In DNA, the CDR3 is TGCGCCAGCAGCCAAGACGGCACGGGCGCAGGGCAGTACAATGAGCAGTTCTTC. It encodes CASSQDGTGAGQYNEQFF.

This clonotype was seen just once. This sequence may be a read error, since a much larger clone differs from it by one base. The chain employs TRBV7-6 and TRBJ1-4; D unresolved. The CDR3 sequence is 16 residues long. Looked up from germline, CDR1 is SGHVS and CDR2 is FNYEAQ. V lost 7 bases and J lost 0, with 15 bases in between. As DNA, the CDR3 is TGTGCCAGCAACCAAAATCGGCACGCAACTAATGAAAAACTGTTTTTT. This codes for CASNQNRHATNEKLFF.

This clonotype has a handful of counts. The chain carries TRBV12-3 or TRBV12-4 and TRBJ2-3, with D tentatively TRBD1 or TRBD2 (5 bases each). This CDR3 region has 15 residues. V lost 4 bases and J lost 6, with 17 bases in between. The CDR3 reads CASSSRKKRDDTQYF. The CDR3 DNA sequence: TGTGCCAGCAGTTCCAGGAAAAAAAGGGACGATACGCAGTATTTT.

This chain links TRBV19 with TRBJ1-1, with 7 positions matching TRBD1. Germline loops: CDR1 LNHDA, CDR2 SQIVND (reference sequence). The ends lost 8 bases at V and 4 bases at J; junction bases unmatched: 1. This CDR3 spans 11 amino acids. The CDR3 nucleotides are TGTGCCAGTCACAGGGGCACTGAAGCTTTCTTT. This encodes CASHRGTEAFF.

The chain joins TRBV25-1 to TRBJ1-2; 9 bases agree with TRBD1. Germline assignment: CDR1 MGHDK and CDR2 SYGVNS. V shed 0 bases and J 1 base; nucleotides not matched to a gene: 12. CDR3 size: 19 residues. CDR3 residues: CASSEYYRDRVMGNYGYTF. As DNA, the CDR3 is TGTGCCAGCAGTGAATATTATAGGGACAGGGTAATGGGTAACTATGGCTACACCTTC.

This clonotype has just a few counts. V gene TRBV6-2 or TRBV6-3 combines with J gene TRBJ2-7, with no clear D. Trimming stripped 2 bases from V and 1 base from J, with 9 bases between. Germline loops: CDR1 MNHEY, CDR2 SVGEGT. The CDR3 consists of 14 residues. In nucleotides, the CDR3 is TGTGCCAGCAGTTACCAAGGAAAATCCTACGAGCAGTACGTC. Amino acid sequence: CASSYQGKSYEQYV.

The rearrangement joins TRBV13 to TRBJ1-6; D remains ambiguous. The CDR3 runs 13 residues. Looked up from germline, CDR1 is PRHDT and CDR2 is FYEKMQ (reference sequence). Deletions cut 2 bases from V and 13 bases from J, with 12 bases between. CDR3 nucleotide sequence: TGTGCCAGCAGCTTATGGTCTGGGAACCCCCTCCACTTT. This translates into CASSLWSGNPLHF. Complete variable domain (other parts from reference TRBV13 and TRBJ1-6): AAGVIQSPRHLIKEKRETATLKCYPIPRHDTVYWYQQGPGQDPQFLISFYEKMQSDKGSIPDRFSAQQFSDYHSELNMSSLELGDSALYFCASSLWSGNPLHFGNGTRLTVT.

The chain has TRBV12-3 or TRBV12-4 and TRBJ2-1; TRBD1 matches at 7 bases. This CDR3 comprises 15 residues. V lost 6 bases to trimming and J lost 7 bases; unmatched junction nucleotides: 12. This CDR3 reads CASSSDRALGNEQFF. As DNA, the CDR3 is TGTGCCAGCAGCTCTGACAGGGCCCTGGGGAATGAGCAGTTCTTC.

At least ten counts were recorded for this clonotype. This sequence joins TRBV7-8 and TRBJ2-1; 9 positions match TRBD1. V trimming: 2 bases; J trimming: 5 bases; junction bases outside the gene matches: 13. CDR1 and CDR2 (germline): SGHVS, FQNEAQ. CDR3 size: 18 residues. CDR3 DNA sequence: TGTGCCAGCAGCTTAAGGCCCCAGGACAGGGGTCAGGACAATGAGCAGTTCTTC. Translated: CASSLRPQDRGQDNEQFF. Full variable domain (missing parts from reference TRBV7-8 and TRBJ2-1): GAGVSQSPRYKVAKRGQDVALRCDPISGHVSLFWYQQALGQGPEFLTYFQNEAQLDKSGLPSDRFFAERPEGSVSTLKIQRTQQEDSAVYLCASSLRPQDRGQDNEQFFGPGTRLTVL.

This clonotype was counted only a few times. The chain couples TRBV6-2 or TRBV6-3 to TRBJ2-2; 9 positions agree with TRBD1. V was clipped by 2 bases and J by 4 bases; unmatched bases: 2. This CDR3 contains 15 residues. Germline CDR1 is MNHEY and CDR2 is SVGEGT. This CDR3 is CASSYRDRVTGELFF. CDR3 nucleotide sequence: TGTGCCAGCAGTTACCGGGACAGGGTCACCGGGGAGCTGTTTTTT.

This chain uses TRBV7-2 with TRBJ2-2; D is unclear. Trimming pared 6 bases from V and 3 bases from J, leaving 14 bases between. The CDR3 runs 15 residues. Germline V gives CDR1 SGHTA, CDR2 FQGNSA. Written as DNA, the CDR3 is TGTGCCAGCAGAAGAACTCCCAGAGACACCGGGGAGCTGTTTTTT. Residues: CASRRTPRDTGELFF.

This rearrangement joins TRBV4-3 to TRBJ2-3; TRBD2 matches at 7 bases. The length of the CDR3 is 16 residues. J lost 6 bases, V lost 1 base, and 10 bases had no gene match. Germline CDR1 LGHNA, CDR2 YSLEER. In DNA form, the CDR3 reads TGCGCCAGCAGCCAAGGCCCCGGTTGGCGGGAGGATACGCAGTATTTT. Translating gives CASSQGPGWREDTQYF.

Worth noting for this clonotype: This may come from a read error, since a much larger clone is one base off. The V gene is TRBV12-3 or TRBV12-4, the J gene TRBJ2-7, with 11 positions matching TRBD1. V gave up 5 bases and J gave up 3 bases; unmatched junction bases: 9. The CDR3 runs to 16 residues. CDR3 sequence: CASSTTDRGPRYEQYF. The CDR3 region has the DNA TGTGCCAGCAGTACCACGGACAGGGGGCCTCGCTACGAGCAGTACTTC.

CDR3 nucleotides: TGTGCCAGCTCACCTGACGTAAGCTCCTATAATTCACCCCTCCACTTT. Translated, it gives CASSPDVSSYNSPLHF. V is TRBV18 and J is TRBJ1-6; D not certain. CDR3 length equals 16 residues. From germline, CDR1 is KGHSH and CDR2 LQKENI. Trimming removed 3 bases at V and 0 bases at J, with 9 bases between.

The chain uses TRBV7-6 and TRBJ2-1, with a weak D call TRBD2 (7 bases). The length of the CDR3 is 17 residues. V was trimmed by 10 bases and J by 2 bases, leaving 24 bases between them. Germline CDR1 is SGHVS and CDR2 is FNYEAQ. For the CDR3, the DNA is TGTGCCAACAGTATGTTGGTGGGGGGGCCAACCTACAATGAGCAGTTCTTC. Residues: CANSMLVGGPTYNEQFF.

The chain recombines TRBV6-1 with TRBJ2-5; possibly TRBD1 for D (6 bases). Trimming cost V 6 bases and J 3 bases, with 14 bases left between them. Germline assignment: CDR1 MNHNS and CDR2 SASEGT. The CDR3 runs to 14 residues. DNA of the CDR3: TGTGCCAGCAGCCACTCACAGGGAGAAGAGACCCAGTACTTC. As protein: CASSHSQGEETQYF.

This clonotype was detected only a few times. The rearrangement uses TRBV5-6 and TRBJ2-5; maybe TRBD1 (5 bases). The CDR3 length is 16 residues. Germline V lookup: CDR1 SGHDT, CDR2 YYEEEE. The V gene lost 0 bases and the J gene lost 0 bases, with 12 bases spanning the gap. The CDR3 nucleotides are TGTGCCAGCAGCTTGGATTTTGGCAGGGACCAAGAGACCCAGTACTTC. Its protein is CASSLDFGRDQETQYF.

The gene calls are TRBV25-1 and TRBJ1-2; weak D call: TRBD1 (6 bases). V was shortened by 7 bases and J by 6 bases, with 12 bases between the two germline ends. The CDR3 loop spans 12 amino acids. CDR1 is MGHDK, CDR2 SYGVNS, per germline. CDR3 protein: CASKGGRDGYTF. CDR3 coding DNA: TGTGCCAGCAAGGGGGGGCGAGATGGCTACACCTTC.